This TCR beta chain is drawn from a study of Ad26.COV2.S vaccination and SARS-CoV-2 variants. Findings of the study overall: Individuals receiving vaccine had higher spike-specific TCR breadth than placebo recipients did. In TCR breadth and depth analyses, total T cell responses may have been underestimated. Whether participants received vaccine or placebo, their non-spike TCR breadth was similar.

This CDR3 has 15 amino acids. Trimming took off 0 bases at V and 1 base at J, with 7 bases between the two ends. Looked up from germline, CDR1 is MNHNY and CDR2 is SVGAGI (reference sequence). Sequencing was performed with immunoSEQ multiplex PCR; in TCRdb, only in-frame clones are kept and a portion is missing. The table lists around 7,000 clones, 84% of them singletons. To note about this clone: The antigen is undetermined.

V gene TRBV6-6 combines with J gene TRBJ1-5; no reliable D call. This receptor was taken from a human donor who had recovered from COVID-19. Specimen: peripheral blood, collected after recovery from COVID-19. The CDR3 DNA follows: TGTGCCAGCAGTTACTCGCAAATGAGCAATCAGCCCCAGCATTTT. Translation gives CASSYSQMSNQPQHF.